This T cell receptor beta chain was sequenced in a study of T cell responses to AZD1222 COVID-19 vaccine. This CDR3 contains 14 residues. The germline V gene has CDR1 MNHNY and CDR2 SVGAGI (reference sequence). V gave up 0 bases and J gave up 4 bases, with 9 bases separating them. The table came from immunoSEQ multiplex PCR; TCRdb's copy has only in-frame clones and leaves some out. The sample holds about 130,000 clones, roughly 90% seen once. This sample comprised peripheral blood, obtained on day 0 of AZD1222 vaccination. The receptor's source is an adult in good health. The chain couples TRBV6-6 to TRBJ1-2; no firm D call. CDR3: CASSYSGFAYGYTF. CDR3 DNA sequence: TGTGCCAGCAGTTACTCAGGGTTTGCCTATGGCTACACCTTC.